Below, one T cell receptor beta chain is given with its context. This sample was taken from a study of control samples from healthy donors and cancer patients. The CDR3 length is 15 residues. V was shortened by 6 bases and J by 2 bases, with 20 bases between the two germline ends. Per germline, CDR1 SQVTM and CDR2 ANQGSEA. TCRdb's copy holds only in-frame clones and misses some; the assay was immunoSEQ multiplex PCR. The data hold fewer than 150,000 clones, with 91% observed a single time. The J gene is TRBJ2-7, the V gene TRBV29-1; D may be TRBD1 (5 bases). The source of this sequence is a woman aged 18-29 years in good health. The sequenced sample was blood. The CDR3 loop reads CSVENPQGPTYEQYF. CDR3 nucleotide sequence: TGCAGCGTCGAAAACCCCCAGGGTCCTACCTACGAGCAGTACTTC.